The present T cell receptor (beta chain) was sequenced within a study of shared clonotypes between healthy human individuals. Overall study results and limits: The study found roughly 5% of naive CD4 clonotypes shared across a handful of donors.

The trim removed 0 bases at V and 5 bases at J, leaving 14 bases unmatched. The CDR3 is 19 amino acids. In germline, CDR1 is LGHNA, CDR2 YNFKEQ. This clone was counted once. Its antigen is undetermined. The method was immunoSEQ multiplex PCR; TCRdb's version includes in-frame clones alone and lacks a portion of them. The sample holds nearly 2 million clones, approximately 94% seen once. Naive CD8 cells were CD45RO-negative, positively selected for CCR7, excluding terminally differentiated effector memory CD45RA+ cells. J is TRBJ2-2 and V is TRBV4-2; 8 nucleotides match TRBD1. The sample comprised naive CD8+ T cells sorted from blood. The TCR originated in a man aged 18 to 30 in good health. The CDR3 protein is CASSQEFGVGTGVTGELFF. The CDR3 DNA sequence: TGTGCCAGCAGCCAAGAATTTGGGGTTGGGACAGGAGTGACCGGGGAGCTGTTTTTT.